This TCR beta chain was captured by sequencing in a study of T cell responses to AZD1222 COVID-19 vaccine (dated by TCRdb to 2020 to 2023). Regarding the complete study: TCR sequencing was performed for approximately 240 trial participants, of whom some 200 were given two doses of AZD1222 and roughly 25 were given two doses of MenACWY control vaccine. Trial participants were enrolled by age into 18-55, 56-69 and 70-plus year subgroups, with 148, 28 and 57 TCR-sequenced participants respectively.

The sample's time point label, decoded: about 28 days (+/-7) after the second vaccine dose. AZD1222 recipients given second doses at about 4 weeks or at about 12 weeks were pooled, since spike-specific TCR depth and breadth were not found to differ between the two schedules. Samples from vaccinated people were obtained from the UK trials COV001 and COV002, which included a single-blind randomized controlled phase 2/3 trial of AZD1222 (ChAdOx1 nCoV-19) in healthy adults. For TCRbeta chain sequencing, PBMC samples were collected from trial participants at day 0 and at day 28 after the second dose. Overall results and qualifications from the work: No day 14 peak-response samples were available, so repertoires were characterized only after the peak T cell response. Conclusions about previously exposed vaccinees were limited because only five to seven AZD1222 recipients were SARS-CoV-2 seropositive at baseline. A significant rise in spike-specific TCR breadth and depth was observed after two AZD1222 doses relative to day 0 and relative to MenACWY recipients. The vaccine-associated CD4 TCRs covered the entire spike protein, and the dominant responses fell in regions 160-218 and 743-854. Epitopes outside the regions mutated in the B.1.351 and B.1.1.7 variants were reportedly recognized by nearly half of the unique spike-specific TCRs. The 56-69-year group was small, and its depth increase did not reach significance, likely because of low power. Participants were mostly white British and included more females than males, and it was suggested by the authors that clonal diversity may have been underestimated.

A remark on this clone: Its target antigen remains unknown. No base-level quality is on record; no much larger clone is a single base apart.

The cysteine opens and the phenylalanine closes a CDR3 of 16 amino acids. Just CDR3 DNA is preserved here, 48 bases in frame from base 1. A distance of 16 bases separates the germline ends of V and J, which lose 4 bases and 2 bases respectively. CDR1 and CDR2 are drawn from the germline V gene (reference sequence): MNHNY, SVGAGI. The CDR3 regions of human TCRbeta chains were analyzed by immunosequencing. The authors' analysis ran thus. TCRs in the repertoires were matched against a reference library of SARS-CoV-2-specific TCRs that had been generated with the MIRA antigen-specificity platform. Breadth was defined as the fraction of unique TCRs that were SARS-CoV-2-associated. Depth was defined as the fraction of total T cells that were SARS-CoV-2-associated. Using the MIRA data, each spike-specific TCR was assigned both to the spike region to which the TCR was reactive and to a CD4 or CD8 class. Log10-transformed breadth and depth values were compared by one-way ANOVA with Sidak's multiple comparisons tests. TCRdb provides this immuneACCESS table in a form limited to in-frame rearrangements. Some clones are lacking; in checked studies, under half of them reflect an unresolved V gene, and why the rest are absent is not known. The V and J calls and clone size were taken over from that table, and D and trimming were inferred from the DNA. In this sample the table shows about 160,000 clones, 91% of which occur a single time. The ten largest clones add up to under 4% of the sample.

This specimen consisted of peripheral blood, obtained 28 days after the second AZD1222 dose. Rearrangement joined TRBV6-6 to TRBJ2-3, and perhaps TRBD2 as D gene, on 6 matching bases. This TCR was sampled from an adult who received the AZD1222 COVID-19 vaccine. The CDR3 amino acid sequence is: CASSSRGSGATDTQYF. The DNA reads as follows: TGTGCCAGCAGTTCCCGGGGTAGCGGAGCCACAGATACGCAGTATTTT.